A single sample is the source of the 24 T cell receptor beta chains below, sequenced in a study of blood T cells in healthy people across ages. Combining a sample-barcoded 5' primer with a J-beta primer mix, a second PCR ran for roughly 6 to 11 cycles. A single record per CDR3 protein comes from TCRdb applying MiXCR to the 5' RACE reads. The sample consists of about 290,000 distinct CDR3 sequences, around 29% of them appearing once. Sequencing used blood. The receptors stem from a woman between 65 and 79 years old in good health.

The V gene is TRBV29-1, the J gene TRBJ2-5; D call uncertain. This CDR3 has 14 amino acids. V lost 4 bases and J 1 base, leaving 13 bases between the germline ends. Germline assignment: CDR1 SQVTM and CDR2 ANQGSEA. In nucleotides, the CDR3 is TGCAGCGTTGCGGGTGCGCATCCCCAAGAGACCCAGTACTTC. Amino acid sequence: CSVAGAHPQETQYF.

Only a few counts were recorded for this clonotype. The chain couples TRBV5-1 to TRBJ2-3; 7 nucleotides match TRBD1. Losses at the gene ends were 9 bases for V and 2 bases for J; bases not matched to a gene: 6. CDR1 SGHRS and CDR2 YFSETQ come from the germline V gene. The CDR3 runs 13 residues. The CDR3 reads CANKDRNTDTQYF. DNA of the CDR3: TGCGCCAACAAGGACAGGAACACAGATACGCAGTATTTT.

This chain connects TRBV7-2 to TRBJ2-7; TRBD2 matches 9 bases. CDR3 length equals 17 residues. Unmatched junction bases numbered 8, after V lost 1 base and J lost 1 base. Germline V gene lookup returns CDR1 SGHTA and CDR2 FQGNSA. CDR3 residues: CASSLGPGLAGSYEQYF. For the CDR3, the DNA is TGTGCCAGCAGCTTAGGCCCGGGGCTAGCGGGATCCTACGAGCAGTACTTC.

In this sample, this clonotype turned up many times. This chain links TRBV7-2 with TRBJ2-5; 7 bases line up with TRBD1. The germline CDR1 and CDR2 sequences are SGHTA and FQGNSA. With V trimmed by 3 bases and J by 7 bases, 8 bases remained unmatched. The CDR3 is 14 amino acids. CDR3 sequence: CASSFDDREGTQYF. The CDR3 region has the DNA TGTGCCAGCAGCTTTGACGACAGGGAAGGGACCCAGTACTTC.

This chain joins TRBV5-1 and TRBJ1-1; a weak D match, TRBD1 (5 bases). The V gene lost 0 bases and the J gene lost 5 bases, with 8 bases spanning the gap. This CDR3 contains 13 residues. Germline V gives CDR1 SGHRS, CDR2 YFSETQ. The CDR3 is CASSLEGVTEAFF. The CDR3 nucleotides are TGCGCCAGCAGCTTGGAAGGGGTTACTGAAGCTTTCTTT.

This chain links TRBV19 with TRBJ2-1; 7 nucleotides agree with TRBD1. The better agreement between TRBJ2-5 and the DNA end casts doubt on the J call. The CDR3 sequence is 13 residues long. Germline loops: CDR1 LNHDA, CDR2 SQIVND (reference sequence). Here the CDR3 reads CASSKGTVETQYF. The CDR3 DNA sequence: TGTGCCAGTAGTAAGGGGACAGTAGAGACCCAGTACTTC.

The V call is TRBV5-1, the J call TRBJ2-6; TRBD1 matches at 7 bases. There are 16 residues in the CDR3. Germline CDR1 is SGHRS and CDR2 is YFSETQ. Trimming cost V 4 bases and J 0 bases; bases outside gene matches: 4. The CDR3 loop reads CASSGTANSGANVLTF. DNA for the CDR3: TGCGCCAGCAGCGGGACAGCGAACTCTGGGGCCAACGTCCTGACTTTC.

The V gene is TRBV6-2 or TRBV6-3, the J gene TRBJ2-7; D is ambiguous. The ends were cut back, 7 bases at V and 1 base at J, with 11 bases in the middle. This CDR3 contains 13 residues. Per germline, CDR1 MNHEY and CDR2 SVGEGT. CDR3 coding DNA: TGTGCCAGCAAGGGTCTAGTTTCCTACGAGCAGTACTTC. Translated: CASKGLVSYEQYF.

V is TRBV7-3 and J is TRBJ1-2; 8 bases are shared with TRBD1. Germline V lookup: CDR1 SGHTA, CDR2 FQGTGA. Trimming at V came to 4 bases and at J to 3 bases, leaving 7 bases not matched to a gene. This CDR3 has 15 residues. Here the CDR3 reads CASSSGTGSYYGYTF. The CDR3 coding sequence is TGTGCCAGCAGCTCCGGGACAGGATCTTACTATGGCTACACCTTC.

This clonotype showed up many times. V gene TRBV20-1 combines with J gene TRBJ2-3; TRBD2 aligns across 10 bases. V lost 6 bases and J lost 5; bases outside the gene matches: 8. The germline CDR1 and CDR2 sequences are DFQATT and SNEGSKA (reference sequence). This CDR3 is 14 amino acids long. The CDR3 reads CSAPSGRGVDTQYF. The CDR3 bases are TGCAGTGCCCCTAGCGGGAGAGGGGTAGATACGCAGTATTTT.

Here the CDR3 DNA reads TGTGCCAGCAGAGCCGGGACTAGGTATTTTGCAGATACGCAGTATTTT. It codes for CASRAGTRYFADTQYF. This chain joins TRBV6-2 or TRBV6-3 and TRBJ2-3; 8 bases are shared with TRBD2. CDR3 length: 16 residues. Germline V gene data show CDR1 as MNHEY and CDR2 as SVGEGT. The V gene end was trimmed by 6 bases and the J gene end by 4 bases; junction bases not matched to a gene: 12.

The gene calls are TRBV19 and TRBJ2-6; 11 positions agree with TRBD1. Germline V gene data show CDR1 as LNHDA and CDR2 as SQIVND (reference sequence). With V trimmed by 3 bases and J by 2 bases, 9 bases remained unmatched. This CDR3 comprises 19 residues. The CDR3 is CASSMDRGQGAAGANVLTF. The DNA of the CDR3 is TGTGCCAGTAGTATGGACAGGGGGCAAGGAGCAGCTGGGGCCAACGTCCTGACTTTC.

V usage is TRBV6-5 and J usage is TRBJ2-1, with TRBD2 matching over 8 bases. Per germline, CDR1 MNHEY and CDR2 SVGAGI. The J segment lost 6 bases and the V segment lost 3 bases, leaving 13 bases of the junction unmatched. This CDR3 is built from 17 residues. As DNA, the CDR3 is TGTGCCAGCAGTTATACGATTAGCGGGATAGAATCCAATGAGCAGTTCTTC. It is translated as CASSYTISGIESNEQFF.

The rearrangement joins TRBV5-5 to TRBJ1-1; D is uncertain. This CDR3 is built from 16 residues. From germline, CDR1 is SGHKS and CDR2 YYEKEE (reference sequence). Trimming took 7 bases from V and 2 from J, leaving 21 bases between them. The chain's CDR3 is CASGSGLQDRNTEAFF. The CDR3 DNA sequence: TGTGCCAGCGGCTCGGGCCTCCAGGACCGAAACACTGAAGCTTTCTTT.

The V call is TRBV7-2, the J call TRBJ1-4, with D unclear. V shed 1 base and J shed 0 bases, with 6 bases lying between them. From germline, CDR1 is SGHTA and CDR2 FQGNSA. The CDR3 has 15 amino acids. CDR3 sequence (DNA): TGTGCCAGCAGCTTAGTACAAGCAACTAATGAAAAACTGTTTTTT. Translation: CASSLVQATNEKLFF.

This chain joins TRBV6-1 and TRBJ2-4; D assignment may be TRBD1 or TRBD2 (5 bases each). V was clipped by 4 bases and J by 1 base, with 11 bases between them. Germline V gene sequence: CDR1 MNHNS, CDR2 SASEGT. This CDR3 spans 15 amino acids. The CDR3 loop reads CASSGPGLAKNIQYF. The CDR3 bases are TGTGCCAGCAGTGGACCGGGGCTGGCCAAAAACATTCAGTACTTC.

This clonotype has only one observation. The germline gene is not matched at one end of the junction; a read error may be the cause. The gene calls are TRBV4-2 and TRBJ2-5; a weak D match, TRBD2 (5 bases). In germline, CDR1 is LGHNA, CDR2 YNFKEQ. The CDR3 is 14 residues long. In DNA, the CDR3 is TGTGCCAGCGGCCAAGAACAAATGGGAGAGACCCGGTACTTC. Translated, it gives CASGQEQMGETRYF.

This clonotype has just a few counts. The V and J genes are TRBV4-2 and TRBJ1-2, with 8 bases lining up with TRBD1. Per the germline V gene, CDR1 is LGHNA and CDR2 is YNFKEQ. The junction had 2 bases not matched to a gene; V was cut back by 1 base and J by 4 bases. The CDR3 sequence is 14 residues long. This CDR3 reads CASSQGQGSYGYTF. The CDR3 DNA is TGTGCCAGCAGCCAAGGACAGGGGAGCTATGGCTACACCTTC.

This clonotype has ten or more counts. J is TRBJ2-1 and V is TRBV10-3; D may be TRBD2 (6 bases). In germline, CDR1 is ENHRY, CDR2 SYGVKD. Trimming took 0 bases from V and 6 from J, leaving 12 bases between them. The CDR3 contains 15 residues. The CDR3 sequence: CAISESTSRTNEQFF. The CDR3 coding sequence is TGTGCCATCAGTGAGTCCACTAGCAGGACCAATGAGCAGTTCTTC.

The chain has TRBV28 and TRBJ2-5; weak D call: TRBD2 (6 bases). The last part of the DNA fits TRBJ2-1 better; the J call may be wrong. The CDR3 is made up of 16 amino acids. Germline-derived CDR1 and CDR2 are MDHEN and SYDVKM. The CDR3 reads CASSSFIRGSHNEQFF. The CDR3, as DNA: TGTGCCAGCAGTTCCTTCATCCGGGGGAGTCACAATGAGCAGTTCTTC.

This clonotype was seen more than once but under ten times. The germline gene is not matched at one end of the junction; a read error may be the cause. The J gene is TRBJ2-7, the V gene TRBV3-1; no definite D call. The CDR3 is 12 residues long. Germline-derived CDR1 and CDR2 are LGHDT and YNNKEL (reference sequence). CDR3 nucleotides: TGTGCCTGCAGCCAACTTGGCCAGGAGCAGTACTTC. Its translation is CACSQLGQEQYF.

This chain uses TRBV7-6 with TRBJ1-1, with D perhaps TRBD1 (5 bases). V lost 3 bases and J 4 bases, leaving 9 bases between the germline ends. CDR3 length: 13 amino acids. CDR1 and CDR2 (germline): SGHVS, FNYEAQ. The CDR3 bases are TGTGCCAGCAGCTTGATGGGGACCACTGAAGCTTTCTTT. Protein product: CASSLMGTTEAFF.

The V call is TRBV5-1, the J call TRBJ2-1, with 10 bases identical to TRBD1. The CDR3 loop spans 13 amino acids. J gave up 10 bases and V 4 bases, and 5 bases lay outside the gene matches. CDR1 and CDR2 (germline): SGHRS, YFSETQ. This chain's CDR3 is CASSPTGGREQFF. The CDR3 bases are TGCGCCAGCAGCCCGACAGGGGGCCGGGAGCAGTTCTTC.

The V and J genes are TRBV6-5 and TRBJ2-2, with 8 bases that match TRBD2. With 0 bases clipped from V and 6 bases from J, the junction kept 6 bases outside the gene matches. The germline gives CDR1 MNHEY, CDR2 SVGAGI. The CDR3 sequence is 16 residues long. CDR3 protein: CASSYSTSGSSGELFF. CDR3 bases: TGTGCCAGCAGTTACTCGACCAGCGGGAGCTCCGGGGAGCTGTTTTTT.